Listed here are 32 T cell receptor beta chains from one sample, sequenced in a study of control samples from healthy donors and cancer patients (dated by TCRdb to about 2020). Receptors were amplified or captured by the immunoSEQ multiplex PCR assay. TCRdb retrieved this table from immuneACCESS and kept in-frame rearrangements only. Not all clones are present; in checked studies, unresolved V genes account for under half, and no reason is known for the remainder. The sample contains approximately 140,000 clones, 90% to 95% of them found a single time. Around 13% of the sample is in the top ten clones. The sequenced material came from blood. These receptors were taken from a man aged 40-49 years in good health.

This rearrangement joins TRBV9 to TRBJ2-1, with 12 bases identical to TRBD2. V lost 1 base to trimming and J lost 9 bases; unmatched junction nucleotides: 8. The CDR3 length is 16 residues. Germline-derived CDR1 and CDR2 are SGDLS and YYNGEE. The CDR3 nucleotides read TGTGCCAGCAGCGTACAGGGGGCTAGCGGGAGGGGTGAGCAGTTCTTC. Translating it yields CASSVQGASGRGEQFF.

The chain recombines TRBV10-1 with TRBJ2-2; unclear D gene. The CDR3 has 12 residues. Trimming took off 0 bases at V and 10 bases at J, with 6 bases between the two ends. The germline gives CDR1 WNHNN, CDR2 SYGVQD (reference sequence). CDR3 amino acids: CASSESGVELFF. CDR3 bases: TGCGCCAGCAGTGAGTCAGGCGTGGAGCTGTTTTTT.

This rearrangement joins TRBV7-2 to TRBJ1-4, with 7 positions matching TRBD1. This CDR3 has 16 residues. After removal of 4 bases from V and 9 bases from J, the junction contained 14 bases not matched to a gene. Germline V gives CDR1 SGHTA, CDR2 FQGNSA. CDR3 DNA sequence: TGTGCCAGCAGCTCCCCCGTTGGGACAGCTTATCAAAAACTGTTTTTT. Translation: CASSSPVGTAYQKLFF.

This sequence joins TRBV9 and TRBJ2-2; 10 bases align to TRBD1. Germline loops: CDR1 SGDLS, CDR2 YYNGEE. The CDR3 is 18 residues long. V lost 4 bases and J lost 7; bases outside the gene matches: 16. The CDR3 coding sequence is TGTGCCAGCAGCACCTCCGGGACAGGGGAGGTAATTAGCGGGGAGCTGTTTTTT. Amino acids: CASSTSGTGEVISGELFF. Full variable domain (rest looked up from reference TRBV9 and TRBJ2-2): DSGVTQTPKHLITATGQRVTLRCSPRSGDLSVYWYQQSLDQGLQFLIQYYNGEERAKGNILERFSAQQFPDLHSELNLSSLELGDSALYFCASSTSGTGEVISGELFFGEGSRLTVL.

V and J are TRBV5-1 and TRBJ1-2, with 7 bases matching TRBD1. J gave up 8 bases and V 0 bases, and 10 bases lay outside the gene matches. This CDR3 is 15 amino acids long. Germline CDR1 reads SGHRS; CDR2 reads YFSETQ. CDR3 in amino acids: CASSLEAGAQGGYTF. As DNA, the CDR3 is TGCGCCAGCAGCTTGGAGGCAGGGGCACAGGGGGGCTACACCTTC.

The chain recombines TRBV3-1 (or the pseudogene TRBV3-2) with TRBJ1-1; no clear D. Germline CDR1 reads LGHDT; CDR2 reads YNNKEL (reference sequence). The CDR3 loop spans 15 amino acids. Deletions cut 0 bases from V and 4 bases from J, with 12 bases between. This chain's CDR3 is CASSQDKIRSTEAFF. The CDR3 DNA is TGTGCCAGCAGCCAAGATAAGATAAGGAGCACTGAAGCTTTCTTT.

This sequence joins TRBV6-2 or TRBV6-3 and TRBJ2-1; D is undetermined. The CDR3 contains 12 residues. V was cut by 5 bases and J by 2 bases, with 4 bases left in between. Per germline, CDR1 MNHEY and CDR2 SVGEGT. DNA of the CDR3: TGTGCCAGCAGTCGAACCTACAATGAGCAGTTCTTC. Residues: CASSRTYNEQFF.

This chain joins TRBV3-1 (or the pseudogene TRBV3-2) and TRBJ1-1; D gene ambiguous. CDR3 length equals 16 residues. The V gene lost 4 bases and the J gene lost 3 bases, with 18 bases spanning the gap. Germline CDR1 reads LGHDT; CDR2 reads YNNKEL (reference sequence). CDR3 in DNA: TGTGCCAGCAGCCCAGAACCGGGCCCTAGGGACACTGAAGCTTTCTTT. Its protein is CASSPEPGPRDTEAFF.

The table lists this clone with a count of one. The genes are TRBV5-4 and TRBJ2-2, with TRBD2 matching 12 bases. Germline V gene lookup returns CDR1 SGHNT and CDR2 YYREEE (reference sequence). V lost 2 bases and J lost 1; bases outside the gene matches: 3. CDR3 length equals 17 residues. In DNA, the CDR3 is TGTGCCAGCAGCTTAGGACTAGCGGGGCGGAACACCGGGGAGCTGTTTTTT. The encoded protein is CASSLGLAGRNTGELFF.

The chain links TRBV6-5 to TRBJ1-3; 10 nucleotides match TRBD1. Germline V gives CDR1 MNHEY, CDR2 SVGAGI. The V and J ends lost 6 bases and 7 bases, in that order; junction bases with no gene match: 9. The CDR3 is 15 amino acids. The CDR3 DNA sequence: TGTGCCAGCAGCAGCCGGGACAGGGGTCAGAACACCATATATTTT. It yields the protein CASSSRDRGQNTIYF.

The chain recombines TRBV5-6 with TRBJ2-1; tentatively, D is TRBD1 or TRBD2 (5 bases each). V was trimmed by 4 bases and J by 4 bases, leaving 9 bases between them. The CDR3 runs 13 residues. In germline, CDR1 is SGHDT, CDR2 YYEEEE. The CDR3 reads CASSMRGYNEQFF. The DNA for the CDR3 is TGTGCCAGCAGCATGAGGGGATACAATGAGCAGTTCTTC. Supplemented by reference TRBV5-6 and TRBJ2-1, the full variable domain reads DAGVTQSPTHLIKTRGQQVTLRCSPKSGHDTVSWYQQALGQGPQFIFQYYEEEERQRGNFPDRFSGHQFPNYSSELNVNALLLGDSALYLCASSMRGYNEQFFGPGTRLTVL.

This sequence joins TRBV3-1 (or the pseudogene TRBV3-2) and TRBJ2-2; 16 nucleotides agree with TRBD2. Germline V gene data show CDR1 as LGHDT and CDR2 as YNNKEL (reference sequence). This CDR3 is built from 16 residues. V lost 6 bases and J lost 7; bases outside the gene matches: 5. CDR3 protein: CASSPGLAGGRGELFF. For the CDR3, the DNA is TGTGCCAGCAGTCCGGGACTAGCGGGGGGGCGCGGGGAGCTGTTTTTT.

V usage is TRBV24-1 and J usage is TRBJ2-5, with TRBD2 as a possible D gene (6 bases). The germline gives CDR1 KGHDR, CDR2 SFDVKD. This CDR3 is 19 amino acids long. The V and J ends lost 0 bases and 5 bases respectively, with 24 bases between them. The CDR3 loop is CATSDLPTGGLTRGETQYF. In nucleotides, the CDR3 is TGTGCCACCAGTGATTTGCCTACCGGGGGTTTAACGCGAGGTGAGACCCAGTACTTC.

As DNA, the CDR3 is TGTGCCAGCAGCTTGACAGGGCAAAATTCACCCCTCCACTTT. Its translation: CASSLTGQNSPLHF. The chain employs TRBV7-8 and TRBJ1-6; 7 bases line up with TRBD1. CDR3 length: 14 amino acids. Germline CDR1 and CDR2: SGHVS and FQNEAQ. Losses at the gene ends were 3 bases for V and 7 bases for J; bases not matched to a gene: 3.

The chain carries TRBV5-6 and TRBJ1-1; unclear D gene. The V end was cut by 5 bases, the J end by 3 bases, with 8 bases between. The CDR3 loop spans 12 amino acids. CDR1 and CDR2 from the germline V gene are SGHDT and YYEEEE. CDR3 in amino acids: CASRLQYTEAFF. As DNA, the CDR3 is TGTGCCAGCAGACTACAGTACACTGAAGCTTTCTTT.

CDR3 in DNA: TGTGCCAGCAGCTGGGCCCTAAACGAGCAGTACTTC. This encodes CASSWALNEQYF. The chain couples TRBV11-2 to TRBJ2-7; no firm D call. Germline CDR1 reads SGHAT; CDR2 reads FQNNGV. The CDR3 totals 12 residues. Between the trimmed V and J ends, which lost 4 bases and 5 bases, there was a span of 9 bases.

V is TRBV10-3 and J is TRBJ1-1, with D maybe TRBD1 (6 bases). Trimming removed 4 bases at V and 4 bases at J, with 13 bases between. In germline, CDR1 is ENHRY, CDR2 SYGVKD. The CDR3 length is 14 residues. CDR3 amino acids: CAISVNGGGTEAFF. The CDR3 DNA sequence: TGTGCCATCAGTGTGAACGGAGGGGGCACTGAAGCTTTCTTT.

This sequence joins TRBV6-6 and TRBJ1-2; 8 bases map to TRBD1. CDR3 length: 12 amino acids. Germline V CDR1 and CDR2: MNHNY, SVGAGI (reference sequence). The CDR3 DNA reads TGTGCTAGTTCAGGGGGCGCCTATGGCTACACCTTC. This codes for CASSGGAYGYTF.

The chain couples TRBV6-4 to TRBJ1-1, with a tentative D call TRBD1 (6 bases). Germline V gene data show CDR1 as MRHNA and CDR2 as SNTAGT. Trimming took 4 bases from V and 6 from J, leaving 12 bases between them. The CDR3 has 13 amino acids. The CDR3 reads CASSAGGTAEAFF. As DNA, the CDR3 is TGTGCCAGCAGTGCCGGGGGCACGGCTGAAGCTTTCTTT.

The V and J genes are TRBV9 and TRBJ2-3; D is possibly TRBD2 (6 bases). Germline loops: CDR1 SGDLS, CDR2 YYNGEE. Trimming pared 3 bases from V and 4 bases from J, leaving 6 bases between. The CDR3 has 12 amino acids. The CDR3 nucleotides are TGTGCCAGCAGCGGGGGGGCAGATACGCAGTATTTT. It yields the protein CASSGGADTQYF.

V gene TRBV6-5 combines with J gene TRBJ2-1; D ambiguous. V was cut by 0 bases and J by 0 bases, with 9 bases left in between. From germline, CDR1 is MNHEY and CDR2 SVGAGI. The CDR3 extends over 16 amino acids. CDR3 residues: CASSYSPSRSYNEQFF. Written as DNA, the CDR3 is TGTGCCAGCAGTTACTCGCCTAGTCGCTCCTACAATGAGCAGTTCTTC.

The genes are TRBV5-5 and TRBJ2-1; no clear D gene. The V end lost 0 bases, the J end lost 9 bases, and 4 bases lay between the germline ends. Germline values: CDR1 SGHKS, CDR2 YYEKEE (reference sequence). This CDR3 has 11 amino acids. This chain's CDR3 is CASSLAVEQFF. The CDR3 DNA follows: TGTGCCAGCAGCTTGGCGGTTGAGCAGTTCTTC.

The J gene is TRBJ1-2, the V gene TRBV4-3, with 7 positions matching TRBD1. Germline lookup yields CDR1 LGHNA and CDR2 YSLEER. The CDR3 has 17 amino acids. With V trimmed by 1 base and J by 4 bases, 12 bases remained unmatched. Here the CDR3 reads CASSQGREATGVYGYTF. Here the CDR3 DNA reads TGCGCCAGCAGCCAAGGGCGGGAGGCTACAGGGGTCTATGGCTACACCTTC.

This clone was seen only once. The CDR3 DNA is TGTGCCAGCAGCTTAACCCGAGGGACTAGCGGGGGGAGCTCCTACAATGAGCAGTTCTTC. Translation: CASSLTRGTSGGSSYNEQFF. The chain combines TRBV7-6 with TRBJ2-1; 15 positions agree with TRBD2. Per the germline V gene, CDR1 is SGHVS and CDR2 is FNYEAQ. With V trimmed by 2 bases and J by 0 bases, 8 bases remained unmatched. The length of the CDR3 is 20 residues.

V and J are TRBV3-1 (or the pseudogene TRBV3-2) and TRBJ2-3; possible D gene TRBD2, 7 bases. The CDR3 covers 15 residues. The V and J ends lost 1 base and 2 bases respectively, with 10 bases between them. Germline CDR1 and CDR2: LGHDT and YNNKEL (reference sequence). CDR3 sequence reads: CASSQGRGLTDTQYF. CDR3 in DNA: TGTGCCAGCAGCCAAGGGCGGGGGCTCACAGATACGCAGTATTTT.

This chain joins TRBV6-6 and TRBJ2-1, with D possibly TRBD2 on 6 matching bases. The CDR3 extends over 16 amino acids. The ends were cut back, 2 bases at V and 7 bases at J, with 18 bases in the middle. The germline V gene encodes CDR1 MNHNY and CDR2 SVGAGI (reference sequence). The CDR3 region is CASSYQDYPNKNEQFF. DNA for the CDR3: TGTGCCAGCAGTTACCAGGACTACCCCAATAAAAATGAGCAGTTCTTC.

The chain has TRBV4-1 and TRBJ2-2; D possibly uses TRBD1 or TRBD2 (6 bases each). Per germline, CDR1 MGHRA and CDR2 YSYEKL. Trimming cost V 0 bases and J 0 bases, with 11 bases left between them. This CDR3 comprises 17 residues. DNA for the CDR3: TGCGCCAGCAGCCAAGAATCGGGGGCCTCGAACACCGGGGAGCTGTTTTTT. Amino acid sequence: CASSQESGASNTGELFF.

The chain employs TRBV28 and TRBJ2-3; TRBD1 or TRBD2 may be the D gene (7 bases each). The CDR3 runs 14 residues. From germline, CDR1 is MDHEN and CDR2 SYDVKM. The V end was cut by 5 bases, the J end by 4 bases, with 13 bases between. In DNA, the CDR3 is TGTGCCAGCAGTGAGACAGGGAGGGCAGATACGCAGTATTTT. Residues: CASSETGRADTQYF.

The chain is built from TRBV6-1 and TRBJ1-2; the D gene is possibly TRBD1 (5 bases). The CDR3 loop spans 17 amino acids. From germline, CDR1 is MNHNS and CDR2 SASEGT. V gave up 2 bases and J gave up 4 bases, with 20 bases separating them. This CDR3 is CASSEWGREGGFYGYTF. CDR3 coding DNA: TGTGCCAGCAGTGAATGGGGGAGGGAGGGTGGCTTCTATGGCTACACCTTC.

In DNA form, the CDR3 reads TGTGCCAGCAGCGTGGGACAGGGGGTGGATACGCAGTATTTT. It specifies CASSVGQGVDTQYF. The chain couples TRBV7-8 to TRBJ2-3; 11 bases are a match to TRBD1. Losses at the gene ends were 5 bases for V and 6 bases for J; bases not matched to a gene: 4. Germline CDR1 and CDR2: SGHVS and FQNEAQ. The CDR3 spans 14 residues.

This chain connects TRBV11-3 to TRBJ2-1, with a tentative D call TRBD2 (6 bases). Germline values: CDR1 SGHNT, CDR2 YENEEA. CDR3 length equals 16 residues. Trimming pared 0 bases from V and 3 bases from J, leaving 12 bases between. The CDR3 nucleotides are TGTGCCAGCAGCTTAGATCGGCGGGAAGGCTACAATGAGCAGTTCTTC. It encodes CASSLDRREGYNEQFF.

This clone showed up just a few times. V gene TRBV6-1 combines with J gene TRBJ2-5, with 7 nucleotides matching TRBD1. CDR1 and CDR2 (germline): MNHNS, SASEGT. V gave up 1 base and J gave up 2 bases; unmatched junction bases: 4. The CDR3 has 15 amino acids. The CDR3 spells CASSEVAGGQETQYF. CDR3 coding DNA: TGTGCCAGCAGTGAAGTGGCAGGGGGTCAAGAGACCCAGTACTTC.